The sequence of this T cell receptor (beta chain) was determined in a study of response to subunit inactivated influenza vaccine. Study conclusions and caveats: Authors suggested seasonal influenza vaccinations each recruit few new T cells.

One entry per CDR3 protein results from TCRdb running MiXCR on the RT-PCR reads. The sample yields hundreds of thousands of distinct CDR3 sequences, around a sixth seen once. The V and J ends lost 5 bases and 4 bases, in that order; junction bases with no gene match: 7. CDR1 MGHDK and CDR2 SYGVNS come from the germline V gene. This CDR3 has 16 residues. Details on this clonotype: What it binds is unknown.

The sequence derives from a man over 45 who received an inactivated influenza vaccine. The chain employs TRBV25-1 and TRBJ2-1; TRBD2 matches 11 bases. The sequences come from PBMCs from blood, collected roughly 5 days after vaccination. The CDR3 DNA is TGTGCCAGCAGTCTCACGGGACTAGCGGAGTACAATGAGCAGTTCTTC. Encoded protein: CASSLTGLAEYNEQFF. The whole variable domain, remainder taken from reference TRBV25-1 and TRBJ2-1, is EADIYQTPRYLVIGTGKKITLECSQTMGHDKMYWYQQDPGMELHLIHYSYGVNSTEKGDLSSESTVSRIRTEHFPLTLESARPSHTSQYLCASSLTGLAEYNEQFFGPGTRLTVL.